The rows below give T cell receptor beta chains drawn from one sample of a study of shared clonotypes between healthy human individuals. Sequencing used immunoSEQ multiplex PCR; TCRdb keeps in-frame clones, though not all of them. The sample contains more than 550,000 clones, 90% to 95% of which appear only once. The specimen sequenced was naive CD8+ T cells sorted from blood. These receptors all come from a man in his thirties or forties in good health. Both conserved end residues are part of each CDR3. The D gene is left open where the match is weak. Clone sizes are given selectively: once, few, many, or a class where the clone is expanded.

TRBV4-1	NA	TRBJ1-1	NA	TGCGCCAGCAGCCAAGAGTGGGTGGCCACTGAAGCTTTCTTT	CASSQEWVATEAFF
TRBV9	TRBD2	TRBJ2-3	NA	TGTGCCAGCAGCGTAGAAGGACTAGCGGGAGTGATTCGTCGTGATACGCAGTATTTT	CASSVEGLAGVIRRDTQYF
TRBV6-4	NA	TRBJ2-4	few	TGTGCCAGCAGTGACTCGAGGCGAGGTATCAAAAACATTCAGTACTTC	CASSDSRRGIKNIQYF
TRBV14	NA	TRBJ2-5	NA	TGTGCCAGCAGCCGAGGACGGGAGCTTCAAAAAGAGACCCAGTACTTC	CASSRGRELQKETQYF
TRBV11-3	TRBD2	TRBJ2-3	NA	TGTGCCAGCAGCTTAGGTCTGGCTAGCGGGAGGAGAACAGATACGCAGTATTTT	CASSLGLASGRRTDTQYF
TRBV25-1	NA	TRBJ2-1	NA	TGTGCCAGCAGTGAAGATCGGGGATACAATGAGCAGTTCTTC	CASSEDRGYNEQFF
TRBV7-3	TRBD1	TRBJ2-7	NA	TGTGCCAGCAGCTTGACAGGGAACTACGAGCAGTACTTC	CASSLTGNYEQYF
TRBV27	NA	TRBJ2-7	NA	TGTGCCAGCAGTCCCGCCGGGAGCGGAGGCTACGAGCAGTACTTC	CASSPAGSGGYEQYF
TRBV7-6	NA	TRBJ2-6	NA	TGTGCCAGCAGCTTAGACCGCTCTGGGGCCAACGTCCTGACTTTC	CASSLDRSGANVLTF
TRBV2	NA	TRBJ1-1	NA	TGTGCCAGCAGTGAAGGGACAGACATGAACACTGAAGCTTTCTTT	CASSEGTDMNTEAFF
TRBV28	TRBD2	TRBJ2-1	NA	TGTGCCAGCAGTTTCCCCCTACTAGCGACGTCCTACAATGAGCAGTTCTTC	CASSFPLLATSYNEQFF
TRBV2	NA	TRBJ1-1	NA	TGTGTTAGGGGGGTTAACACTGAAGCTTTCTTT	CVRGVNTEAFF
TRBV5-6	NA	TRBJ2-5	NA	TGTGCCAGCAGCACTTCCGGGGGACAGAACCTACAAGAGACCCAGTACTTC	CASSTSGGQNLQETQYF
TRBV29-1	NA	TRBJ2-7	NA	TGCAGCGGATATCATAACGAGCAGTACTTC	CSGYHNEQYF
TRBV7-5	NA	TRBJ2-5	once	TGTGCCAGCAGCTTAGCGGACCAGCAAGAGACCCAGTACTTC	CASSLADQQETQYF
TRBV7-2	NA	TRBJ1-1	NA	TGTGCCAGCAGCTTAATCGGGGCCGAGAACACTGAAGCTTTCTTT	CASSLIGAENTEAFF
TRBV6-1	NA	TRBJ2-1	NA	TGTGCCAGCAGTGAATATCAGCTTAATGAGCAGTTCTTC	CASSEYQLNEQFF
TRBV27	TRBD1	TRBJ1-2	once	TGTGCCAGCAGTCCGGGGACAGGGGGCGATTATGGCTACACCTTC	CASSPGTGGDYGYTF
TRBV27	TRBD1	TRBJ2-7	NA	TGTGCCAGCAGTTTATCGGCGGGGACAGGGTCTCACGAGCAGTACTTC	CASSLSAGTGSHEQYF
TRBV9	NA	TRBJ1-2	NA	TGTGCCAGCAGCTTCCGAGCAGCCGACCCCTATGGCTACACCTTC	CASSFRAADPYGYTF
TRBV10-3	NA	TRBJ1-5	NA	TGTGCCATCAGTGAGGGCCAGAACAGCAATCAGCCCCAGCATTTT	CAISEGQNSNQPQHF
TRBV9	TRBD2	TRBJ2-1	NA	TGTGCCAGCAGCTTTCGGTTAGCGGGAAGAAGCAATGAGCAGTTCTTC	CASSFRLAGRSNEQFF
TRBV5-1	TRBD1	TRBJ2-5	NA	TGCGCCAGCAACGGGGCAGGGGGCCTGTCGGAGACCCAGTACTTC	CASNGAGGLSETQYF
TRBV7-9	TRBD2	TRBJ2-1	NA	TGTGCCAGCAGCTCAACTAGCGGGGCCTACAATGAGCAGTTCTTC	CASSSTSGAYNEQFF
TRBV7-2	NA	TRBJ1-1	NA	TGTGCCAGCACCCCCTCGGGGGCTCCAGAAGCTTTCTTT	CASTPSGAPEAFF
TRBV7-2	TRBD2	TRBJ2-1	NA	TGTGCCAGCAGCTCGACTAGCGGGGCCTACAATGAGCAGTTCTTC	CASSSTSGAYNEQFF
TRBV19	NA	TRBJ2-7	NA	TGTGCCAGTAGTATAGATTCAGGGGAGTACCCCTACGAGCAGTACTTC	CASSIDSGEYPYEQYF
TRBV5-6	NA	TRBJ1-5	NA	TGTGCCAGCAGCTTGGTGGGGGCGGGGCCCCAGCATTTT	CASSLVGAGPQHF
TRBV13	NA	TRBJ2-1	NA	TGTGCCAGCAGCTTAGCCGGGCCGGCGCGGGAGCAGTTCTTC	CASSLAGPAREQFF
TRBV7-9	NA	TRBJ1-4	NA	TGTGCCAGCAACAGCTTACGACCCCCGGGAAAACTGTTTTTT	CASNSLRPPGKLFF
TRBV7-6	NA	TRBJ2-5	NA	TGTGCCAGCACTAGAGGATCCCAAGAGACCCAGTACTTC	CASTRGSQETQYF
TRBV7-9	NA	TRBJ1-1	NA	TGTGCCAGCAGCTTAGGAGTTTCCTTGAACACTGAAGCTTTCTTT	CASSLGVSLNTEAFF
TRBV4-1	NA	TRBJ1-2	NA	TGCGCCAGCAGCCAAGAGCTTAGGGGGTTAGATGGCTACACCTTC	CASSQELRGLDGYTF
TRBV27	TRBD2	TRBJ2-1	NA	TGTGCCAGCAGGGACGGGAGGGTAAATGAGCAGTTCTTC	CASRDGRVNEQFF
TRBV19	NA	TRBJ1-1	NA	TGTGCCAGTTCAGGGAGCACTGAAGCTTTCTTT	CASSGSTEAFF
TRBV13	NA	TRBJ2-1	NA	TGTGCCAGCAGCTTCGGCACCACGAATGAGCAGTTCTTC	CASSFGTTNEQFF
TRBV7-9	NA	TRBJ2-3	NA	TGTGCCAGCTTGCCCTTAGCGGAACCGACAACCCACACAGATACGCAGTATTTT	CASLPLAEPTTHTDTQYF